The rows below give T cell receptor beta chains drawn from one sample of a study of shared clonotypes between healthy human individuals. Profiled with immunoSEQ multiplex PCR; TCRdb holds only in-frame clones, not every one. The table shows approximately 180,000 clones, with roughly 93% occurring only once. The sequenced material came from naive CD4+ T cells sorted from blood. Receptor source: a woman in her twenties or thirties in good health. Each CDR3 is given with its conserved first and last residue. Fields, in order: J gene, V gene, clone size, D gene, CDR3 protein, CDR3 DNA. The D gene is left open where the match is weak. Some rows have no size entry. The others give once, few or many, or a class for an expanded clone.

J gene: TRBJ2-7; V gene: TRBV7-9; clone size: -; D gene: TRBD1; CDR3 protein: CASSGTGGEQYF; CDR3 DNA: TGTGCCAGCAGCGGGACAGGGGGAGAGCAGTACTTC
J gene: TRBJ1-4; V gene: TRBV14; clone size: -; D gene: -; CDR3 protein: CASSQGLYRNEKLFF; CDR3 DNA: TGTGCCAGCAGCCAAGGGTTGTATCGGAATGAAAAACTGTTTTTT
J gene: TRBJ2-2; V gene: TRBV30; clone size: -; D gene: -; CDR3 protein: CAWSGHGTGELFF; CDR3 DNA: TGTGCCTGGAGTGGACATGGGACCGGGGAGCTGTTTTTT
J gene: TRBJ1-2; V gene: TRBV28; clone size: -; D gene: -; CDR3 protein: CASSIPNREGYTF; CDR3 DNA: TGTGCCAGCAGTATACCCAACAGGGAAGGCTACACCTTC
J gene: TRBJ2-7; V gene: TRBV18; clone size: -; D gene: TRBD1; CDR3 protein: CASSPQLGQASLGSYEQYF; CDR3 DNA: TGTGCCAGCTCACCTCAGTTGGGACAGGCATCCCTGGGCTCCTACGAGCAGTACTTC
J gene: TRBJ1-6; V gene: TRBV19; clone size: -; D gene: TRBD1; CDR3 protein: CASRTGINSPLHF; CDR3 DNA: TGTGCCAGTAGGACAGGGATTAATTCACCCCTCCACTTT
J gene: TRBJ2-7; V gene: TRBV19; clone size: -; D gene: TRBD1; CDR3 protein: CASSLGLGTGTYEQYF; CDR3 DNA: TGTGCCAGTAGCCTAGGCCTCGGGACAGGGACCTACGAGCAGTACTTC
J gene: TRBJ1-3; V gene: TRBV7-7; clone size: -; D gene: -; CDR3 protein: CASSPGGGATGNTIYF; CDR3 DNA: TGTGCCAGCAGCCCGGGTGGCGGGGCTACTGGAAACACCATATATTTT
J gene: TRBJ2-7; V gene: TRBV11-2; clone size: -; D gene: TRBD1; CDR3 protein: CASSLGDRGFFGQYF; CDR3 DNA: TGTGCCAGCAGCTTAGGGGACAGGGGATTTTTCGGGCAGTACTTC
J gene: TRBJ1-1; V gene: TRBV6-5; clone size: -; D gene: -; CDR3 protein: CASRSVEGITEAFF; CDR3 DNA: TGTGCCAGCAGATCAGTCGAAGGGATCACTGAAGCTTTCTTT
J gene: TRBJ2-6; V gene: TRBV5-1; clone size: once; D gene: -; CDR3 protein: CASEFSGANVLTF; CDR3 DNA: TGCGCCAGCGAATTCTCTGGGGCCAACGTCCTGACTTTC
J gene: TRBJ1-1; V gene: TRBV28; clone size: -; D gene: -; CDR3 protein: CASSPAGALGAFF; CDR3 DNA: TGTGCCAGCAGTCCCGCAGGGGCGCTCGGCGCTTTCTTT
J gene: TRBJ2-3; V gene: TRBV29-1; clone size: -; D gene: -; CDR3 protein: CSVEVGSATDTQYF; CDR3 DNA: TGCAGCGTTGAAGTAGGGAGTGCAACAGATACGCAGTATTTT
J gene: TRBJ2-3; V gene: TRBV27; clone size: -; D gene: -; CDR3 protein: CASSLPGRYTQYF; CDR3 DNA: TGTGCCAGCAGTTTGCCAGGGCGGTATACGCAGTATTTT